Below, 27 T cell receptor beta chains from the same sample are listed, as sequenced in a study of blood T cell repertoires in COVID-19. Produced via immunoSEQ multiplex PCR; TCRdb's table is partial and in-frame only. This sample has about 89,000 clones, with roughly 78% found just once. Material: peripheral blood. The source is a woman of 80 years or more with acute or convalescent COVID-19.

The rearrangement links TRBV11-2 to TRBJ1-5; tentatively, D is TRBD1 (6 bases). The V end was cut by 1 base, the J end by 13 bases, with 17 bases between. The CDR3 is 14 residues long. The germline gives CDR1 SGHAT, CDR2 FQNNGV. CDR3 nucleotides: TGTGCCAGCAGCTTAGGGTTATCAGGGGCCCGACAGCATTTT. This encodes CASSLGLSGARQHF. The full variable domain, in which reference TRBV11-2 and TRBJ1-5 provide the parts outside the CDR3, is EAGVAQSPRYKIIEKRQSVAFWCNPISGHATLYWYQQILGQGPKLLIQFQNNGVVDDSQLPKDRFSAERLKGVDSTLKIQPAKLEDSAVYLCASSLGLSGARQHFGDGTRLSIL.

In its sample, this clone was seen once. The CDR3 here is CASSASEGKNNEKLFF. CDR3 nucleotides: TGTGCCAGCAGTGCCTCGGAGGGAAAGAACAATGAAAAACTGTTTTTT. The chain employs TRBV25-1 and TRBJ1-4, with D uncertain. From germline, CDR1 is MGHDK and CDR2 SYGVNS. The CDR3 is 16 residues long. V lost 4 bases and J 5 bases, leaving 17 bases between the germline ends.

The genes are TRBV5-6 and TRBJ2-7, with D tentatively TRBD1 (5 bases). V lost 0 bases and J lost 5, with 6 bases in between. CDR1 SGHDT and CDR2 YYEEEE come from the germline V gene. This CDR3 is built from 12 residues. DNA for the CDR3: TGTGCCAGCAGCTTGGTAGGGGACGAGCAGTACTTC. Translating gives CASSLVGDEQYF. Drawing the rest from reference TRBV5-6 and TRBJ2-7, the complete variable domain is DAGVTQSPTHLIKTRGQQVTLRCSPKSGHDTVSWYQQALGQGPQFIFQYYEEEERQRGNFPDRFSGHQFPNYSSELNVNALLLGDSALYLCASSLVGDEQYFGPGTRLTVT.

The chain combines TRBV6-5 with TRBJ2-4, with 7 bases fitting TRBD1. The J segment lost 9 bases and the V segment lost 4 bases, leaving 6 bases of the junction unmatched. CDR3 length equals 13 residues. Germline loops: CDR1 MNHEY, CDR2 SVGAGI. CDR3 sequence reads: CASSSEGASIQYF. CDR3 in DNA: TGTGCCAGCAGTTCTGAGGGGGCGAGCATTCAGTACTTC.

The genes are TRBV15 and TRBJ1-4; TRBD1 aligns across 9 bases. The CDR3 loop spans 14 amino acids. The V segment lost 6 bases and the J segment 8 bases; nucleotides outside the gene matches: 7. Looked up from germline, CDR1 is LNHNV and CDR2 is YYDKDF (reference sequence). The chain's CDR3 is CATRAQGAIEKLFF. The CDR3 region has the DNA TGTGCCACCAGAGCACAGGGGGCAATCGAAAAACTGTTTTTT.

The chain combines TRBV2 with TRBJ1-2; D might be TRBD1 (6 bases). The CDR3 contains 14 residues. Germline CDR1 is SNHLY and CDR2 is FYNNEI. The V end was cut by 6 bases, the J end by 4 bases, with 15 bases between. CDR3 coding DNA: TGTGCCAGCAGCCCTTTACAGGGAAGCTATGGCTACACCTTC. Encoded protein: CASSPLQGSYGYTF.

In its sample, this clone was seen a few times. The same CDR3 can be traced to other DNA sequences in this sample. The chain uses TRBV12-3 or TRBV12-4 and TRBJ1-5, with 10 bases aligning to TRBD1. Germline trimming cut 7 bases from V and 5 bases from J; bases unmatched to any gene: 2. The CDR3 spans 13 residues. The DNA of the CDR3 is TGTGCCAGCACTGGGACAGGGGATCAGCCCCAGCATTTT. Translated: CASTGTGDQPQHF.

The CDR3 spells CASSLILGRDSGNTIYF. The DNA of the CDR3 is TGTGCCAGCAGCTTGATTCTGGGCAGAGACTCTGGAAACACCATATATTTT. The chain has TRBV5-5 and TRBJ1-3, with unresolved D. CDR3 length: 17 residues. Germline V gives CDR1 SGHKS, CDR2 YYEKEE (reference sequence). V lost 1 base and J 0 bases, leaving 14 bases between the germline ends.

This chain uses TRBV2 with TRBJ1-2; 9 nucleotides agree with TRBD1. Germline CDR1 is SNHLY and CDR2 is FYNNEI. The CDR3 covers 13 residues. J was trimmed by 4 bases and V by 7 bases; bases with no gene match: 4. CDR3 DNA: TGTGCCAGCAAACCGGGACAGGGCTATGGCTACACCTTC. Protein: CASKPGQGYGYTF.

The chain carries TRBV7-2 and TRBJ1-2; no clear D gene. Germline V gives CDR1 SGHTA, CDR2 FQGNSA. V was pared by 3 bases and J by 7 bases, with 15 bases between. This CDR3 is built from 14 residues. The CDR3, as DNA: TGTGCCAGCAGCTTCTTTAACTCCCCCTCTGGCTACACCTTC. As protein: CASSFFNSPSGYTF.

This clone was recorded a few times. The J gene is TRBJ2-7, the V gene TRBV6-5, with D uncertain. V was trimmed by 5 bases and J by 4 bases, leaving 12 bases between them. Germline values: CDR1 MNHEY, CDR2 SVGAGI. There are 13 residues in the CDR3. The CDR3: CASSPSFLYEQYF. CDR3 bases: TGTGCCAGCAGTCCGTCGTTCCTTTACGAGCAGTACTTC.

A few counts support this clone. The gene calls are TRBV29-1 and TRBJ1-1, with 8 bases matching TRBD1. Germline V CDR1 and CDR2: SQVTM, ANQGSEA. This CDR3 contains 14 residues. The V gene end was trimmed by 7 bases and the J gene end by 1 base; junction bases not matched to a gene: 8. As DNA, the CDR3 is TGCAGCGCCCAATCCGGGACAGGGAACACTGAAGCTTTCTTT. Its translation: CSAQSGTGNTEAFF.

This clone was found once. The chain is built from TRBV18 and TRBJ2-3; 7 bases map to TRBD1. The CDR3 totals 18 residues. The ends lost 0 bases at V and 2 bases at J; junction bases unmatched: 11. Looked up from germline, CDR1 is KGHSH and CDR2 is LQKENI. CDR3 in DNA: TGTGCCAGCTCACCACCGGGGTTCGCGACAGGGACCACAGATACGCAGTATTTT. This codes for CASSPPGFATGTTDTQYF.

The chain couples TRBV19 to TRBJ2-2; no reliable D call. CDR3 size: 13 residues. The V gene lost 3 bases and the J gene lost 6 bases, with 8 bases spanning the gap. Germline V gene lookup returns CDR1 LNHDA and CDR2 SQIVND (reference sequence). The CDR3 bases are TGTGCCAGTAGTATTTCCGTCGCCGGGGAGCTGTTTTTT. Translation: CASSISVAGELFF.

The chain combines TRBV7-2 with TRBJ2-2; TRBD2 is a possible D gene (5 bases). The V end lost 3 bases, the J end lost 4 bases, and 12 bases lay between the germline ends. This CDR3 has 15 residues. CDR1 and CDR2 from the germline V gene are SGHTA and FQGNSA. This chain's CDR3 is CASSFGGGGTGELFF. The CDR3 DNA reads TGTGCCAGCAGCTTCGGAGGCGGCGGCACCGGGGAGCTGTTTTTT.

The V gene is TRBV11-2, the J gene TRBJ2-7; D is perhaps TRBD1 (6 bases). Looked up from germline, CDR1 is SGHAT and CDR2 is FQNNGV. The CDR3 is made up of 15 amino acids. V was clipped by 5 bases and J by 0 bases, with 14 bases between them. This CDR3 is CASSHLTGPSYEQYF. CDR3 DNA: TGTGCCAGCAGCCACCTGACAGGCCCCTCCTACGAGCAGTACTTC.

CDR3 amino acids: CASSLRQGTPNQPQHF. The CDR3 DNA sequence: TGTGCCAGCTCACTACGACAGGGGACTCCCAATCAGCCCCAGCATTTT. This chain connects TRBV18 to TRBJ1-5; 8 positions match TRBD1. The germline V gene encodes CDR1 KGHSH and CDR2 LQKENI. The CDR3 is made up of 16 amino acids. After removal of 4 bases from V and 3 bases from J, the junction contained 8 bases not matched to a gene.

The chain employs TRBV28 and TRBJ1-3; D gene ambiguous. The CDR3 is made up of 14 amino acids. CDR1 and CDR2 (germline): MDHEN, SYDVKM. V was trimmed by 1 base and J by 1 base, leaving 5 bases between them. CDR3 nucleotide sequence: TGTGCCAGCAGTTTATCGGGGTCTGGAAACACCATATATTTT. It translates to CASSLSGSGNTIYF.

The CDR3, as DNA: TGTGCCAGCAGTTCTAGGGGTGGCTATGGCTACACCTTC. This gives the protein CASSSRGGYGYTF. This chain joins TRBV27 and TRBJ1-2; TRBD1 is a possible D gene (5 bases). Per the germline V gene, CDR1 is MNHEY and CDR2 is SMNVEV (reference sequence). The ends were cut back, 4 bases at V and 4 bases at J, with 10 bases in the middle. The CDR3 loop spans 13 amino acids.

This rearrangement joins TRBV10-1 to TRBJ2-7; 9 bases map to TRBD1. Trimming took 8 bases from V and 3 from J; bases not matched to a gene: 5. This CDR3 comprises 13 residues. Per germline, CDR1 WNHNN and CDR2 SYGVQD (reference sequence). This chain's CDR3 is CASSGDRDYEQYF. DNA of the CDR3: TGCGCCAGCTCAGGGGACAGGGACTACGAGCAGTACTTC.

The chain uses TRBV19 and TRBJ1-1; D gene ambiguous. Trimming removed 3 bases at V and 6 bases at J, with 14 bases between. Germline CDR1 reads LNHDA; CDR2 reads SQIVND (reference sequence). This CDR3 is 14 amino acids long. CDR3 bases: TGTGCCAGTAGTATGTTTTCAGGAATCCCTGAAGCTTTCTTT. Its translation is CASSMFSGIPEAFF. Supplemented by reference TRBV19 and TRBJ1-1, the full variable domain reads DGGITQSPKYLFRKEGQNVTLSCEQNLNHDAMYWYRQDPGQGLRLIYYSQIVNDFQKGDIAEGYSVSREKKESFPLTVTSAQKNPTAFYLCASSMFSGIPEAFFGQGTRLTVV.

V gene TRBV20-1 combines with J gene TRBJ1-5; 7 positions agree with TRBD1. Germline V gene sequence: CDR1 DFQATT, CDR2 SNEGSKA (reference sequence). The CDR3 extends over 16 amino acids. V gave up 3 bases and J gave up 7 bases; unmatched junction bases: 15. CDR3 sequence (DNA): TGCAGTGCTAGTCTCAGGGGGTACGGGGGTGGCCAGCCCCAGCATTTT. Encoded protein: CSASLRGYGGGQPQHF.

This chain connects TRBV6-4 to TRBJ1-2; 7 bases are a match to TRBD1. The CDR3 consists of 13 residues. The ends lost 6 bases at V and 7 bases at J; junction bases unmatched: 8. CDR1 and CDR2 (germline): MRHNA, SNTAGT. In nucleotides, the CDR3 is TGTGCCAGCAGGACTGACAGGGCGGGTGGCTACACCTTC. It codes for CASRTDRAGGYTF.

This sequence joins TRBV19 and TRBJ2-1, with 8 nucleotides matching TRBD2. Looked up from germline, CDR1 is LNHDA and CDR2 is SQIVND (reference sequence). The CDR3 contains 13 residues. The V segment lost 3 bases and the J segment 9 bases; nucleotides outside the gene matches: 4. The CDR3 nucleotides read TGTGCCAGTAGTATCCGCGCGGGGGGTGAGCAGTTCTTC. This codes for CASSIRAGGEQFF.

The CDR3 sequence is CASSNLLAIETQYF. The CDR3 bases are TGTGCCAGCAGTAACCTACTAGCGATTGAGACCCAGTACTTC. The rearrangement links TRBV6-2 or TRBV6-3 to TRBJ2-5; 7 nucleotides agree with TRBD2. Germline lookup yields CDR1 MNHEY and CDR2 SVGEGT. V lost 5 bases, J lost 5 bases, and 8 bases stayed unmatched. The CDR3 totals 14 residues.

V is TRBV18 and J is TRBJ2-7; 12 nucleotides align to TRBD1. J lost 6 bases, V lost 6 bases, and 6 bases had no gene match. The CDR3 runs to 14 residues. Germline CDR1 is KGHSH and CDR2 is LQKENI. The chain's CDR3 is CASSTGQGALEQYF. The CDR3 coding sequence is TGTGCCAGCTCGACGGGACAGGGGGCCCTCGAGCAGTACTTC.

The CDR3 reads CASSESTGRDSYEQYF. The DNA of the CDR3 is TGCGCCAGCAGTGAGTCAACCGGGAGGGACTCCTACGAGCAGTACTTC. The chain employs TRBV10-1 and TRBJ2-7; 8 nucleotides match TRBD2. The CDR3 loop spans 16 amino acids. Germline lookup yields CDR1 WNHNN and CDR2 SYGVQD (reference sequence). Trimming at V came to 0 bases and at J to 0 bases, leaving 4 bases not matched to a gene.